Following are 20 T cell receptor beta chains from one sample sequenced in a study of response to subunit inactivated influenza vaccine. In TCRdb, the RT-PCR reads were re-called with MiXCR into one record per CDR3 protein. The repertoire consists of over 750,000 distinct CDR3 sequences, with about 20% occurring once and the leading ten covering about 10%. Sequencing used PBMCs from blood, obtained about 5 days after vaccination. The origin of the receptors is a man aged 50-59 years who received an inactivated influenza vaccine.

V usage is TRBV11-2 and J usage is TRBJ2-1; D perhaps matches TRBD2 (5 bases). The CDR3 is 12 residues long. Germline-derived CDR1 and CDR2 are SGHAT and FQNNGV. The V and J ends lost 3 bases and 8 bases respectively, with 8 bases between them. CDR3 sequence (DNA): TGTGCCAGCAGCTTTTACGGGGATGAGCAGTTCTTC. It codes for CASSFYGDEQFF.

The table lists this clonotype with a few counts. The chain recombines TRBV12-3 or TRBV12-4 with TRBJ1-4; D is possibly TRBD1 (5 bases). There are 16 residues in the CDR3. V lost 3 bases and J 5 bases, leaving 16 bases between the germline ends. The CDR3 DNA is TGTGCCAGCAGTTTCTGGGACCGACCCCCCAATGAAAAACTGTTTTTT. This sequence encodes CASSFWDRPPNEKLFF.

Only a few counts were recorded for this clonotype. The V call is TRBV27, the J call TRBJ2-2; 12 bases fit TRBD2. This CDR3 is 18 amino acids long. Germline CDR1 is MNHEY and CDR2 is SMNVEV (reference sequence). The trim removed 2 bases at V and 6 bases at J, leaving 10 bases unmatched. CDR3 DNA: TGTGCCAGCAGTTTACTAGCGGGAGGGCCGTCGTATGCCGGGGAGCTGTTTTTT. Amino acids: CASSLLAGGPSYAGELFF.

This clonotype has ten or more counts. The V and J genes are TRBV5-1 and TRBJ2-7; D not resolved. Germline assignment: CDR1 SGHRS and CDR2 YFSETQ. Trimming stripped 2 bases from V and 0 bases from J, with 9 bases between. The CDR3 loop spans 14 amino acids. This chain's CDR3 is CASSFGIASYEQYF. Here the CDR3 DNA reads TGCGCCAGCAGCTTCGGTATTGCCTCCTACGAGCAGTACTTC.

The V and J genes are TRBV21-1 and TRBJ2-2; the D call TRBD1 from the table was never checked on the DNA. TRBV21-1 has pseudogene status. CDR3 length equals 13 residues. CDR3 sequence: CDTGTGCTGELFF. For the CDR3, the DNA is TGTGACACCGGGACAGGGTGTACCGGGGAGCTGTTTTTT.

This clonotype came up many times. The CDR3 DNA reads as TGTGCCAGCAGTTTCCCCGGACAGGGTGCAGATACGCAGTATTTT. Translating gives CASSFPGQGADTQYF. This chain connects TRBV12-3 or TRBV12-4 to TRBJ2-3; 8 positions agree with TRBD1. The CDR3 covers 15 residues. V gave up 3 bases and J gave up 4 bases; unmatched junction bases: 6.

At least ten counts were recorded for this clonotype. The chain is built from TRBV29-1 and TRBJ1-5, with D perhaps matching TRBD1 (6 bases). Trimming took off 6 bases at V and 6 bases at J, with 15 bases between the two ends. Germline CDR1 is SQVTM and CDR2 is ANQGSEA. CDR3 length equals 13 residues. CDR3 protein: CSVGGGGSQPQHF. The CDR3 DNA sequence: TGCAGCGTAGGAGGGGGGGGCAGTCAGCCCCAGCATTTT.

The J gene is TRBJ2-7, the V gene TRBV2, with 8 bases aligning to TRBD1. This CDR3 comprises 15 residues. V dropped 3 bases and J dropped 1; count of bases not matched to a gene: 5. Germline CDR1 is SNHLY and CDR2 is FYNNEI. DNA of the CDR3: TGTGCCAGCAGTGAGGCCAGGGGGCTTTCCTACGAGCAGTACTTC. Its protein is CASSEARGLSYEQYF.

V gene TRBV6-1 combines with J gene TRBJ2-2, with D unclear. The CDR3 totals 17 residues. The germline V and J ends were trimmed by 5 bases and 0 bases, with 16 bases remaining between them. The V gene's germline CDR1 is MNHNS and CDR2 SASEGT. The CDR3 loop is CASSQSSGGANTGELFF. CDR3 DNA sequence: TGTGCCAGCAGTCAATCTTCGGGCGGTGCGAACACCGGGGAGCTGTTTTTT.

J is TRBJ1-5 and V is TRBV20-1, with D perhaps TRBD1 (5 bases). The CDR3 extends over 16 amino acids. Germline CDR1 and CDR2: DFQATT and SNEGSKA (reference sequence). Trimming cost V 6 bases and J 0 bases, with 18 bases left between them. Here the CDR3 DNA reads TGCAGTGCAAGAAGAGGGGTGGGCTATAGCAATCAGCCCCAGCATTTT. Translating it yields CSARRGVGYSNQPQHF.

This clonotype has a handful of counts. The rearrangement uses TRBV25-1 and TRBJ1-5, with 7 bases lining up with TRBD1. This CDR3 spans 12 amino acids. With 10 bases clipped from V and 4 bases from J, the junction kept 4 bases outside the gene matches. Germline CDR1 MGHDK, CDR2 SYGVNS. CDR3 loop: CANHRGNQPQHF. For the CDR3, the DNA is TGTGCCAACCACAGGGGAAATCAGCCCCAGCATTTT.

This clonotype was seen more than once but under ten times. The rearrangement uses TRBV29-1 and TRBJ2-5, with 9 bases lining up with TRBD2. The CDR3 contains 13 residues. The ends lost 4 bases at V and 4 bases at J; junction bases unmatched: 4. The germline CDR1 and CDR2 sequences are SQVTM and ANQGSEA. The CDR3 region is CSVVLAGGETQYF. Here the CDR3 DNA reads TGCAGCGTTGTACTAGCGGGTGGAGAGACCCAGTACTTC.

This clonotype has a handful of counts. The rearrangement uses TRBV20-1 and TRBJ1-1; D is possibly TRBD1 (6 bases). The length of the CDR3 is 13 residues. CDR1 and CDR2 from the germline V gene are DFQATT and SNEGSKA (reference sequence). V lost 3 bases and J lost 3, with 11 bases in between. In nucleotides, the CDR3 is TGCAGTGCTAGTGTGGGGGCGGACACTGAAGCTTTCTTT. It translates to CSASVGADTEAFF.

Ten or more counts support this clonotype. The chain is built from TRBV4-2 and TRBJ2-3; 11 bases align to TRBD2. CDR3 length: 17 residues. The V and J ends lost 5 bases and 0 bases, in that order; junction bases with no gene match: 7. The V gene's germline CDR1 is LGHNA and CDR2 YNFKEQ. The CDR3 nucleotides are TGTGCCAGCAGCGTTCTAGCGGGAGGTTCTAGCACAGATACGCAGTATTTT. It codes for CASSVLAGGSSTDTQYF.

This clonotype was picked up one time. The chain uses TRBV15 and TRBJ2-1; 10 nucleotides match TRBD2. This CDR3 spans 17 amino acids. Trimming at V came to 3 bases and at J to 6 bases, leaving 11 bases not matched to a gene. Per the germline V gene, CDR1 is LNHNV and CDR2 is YYDKDF (reference sequence). CDR3 DNA sequence: TGTGCCACCAGCAGTGTCCTAGCGGGAGTCGAACGCAATGAGCAGTTCTTC. Encoded protein: CATSSVLAGVERNEQFF.

On this clonotype itself: A much larger clonotype is one base distant, so this may be a read error. The chain uses TRBV3-1 and TRBJ2-7; perhaps TRBD1 as D (5 bases). CDR1 and CDR2 (germline): LGHDT, YNNKEL (reference sequence). The CDR3 extends over 17 amino acids. The V gene lost 3 bases and the J gene lost 3 bases, with 21 bases spanning the gap. The DNA of the CDR3 is TGTGCCAGCAGCCACGATCATGAGACAGAGACAGTCTACGAGCAGTACTTC. It codes for CASSHDHETETVYEQYF.

This clonotype was counted a few times. The chain has TRBV18 and TRBJ2-5; D is undetermined. The CDR3 has 16 amino acids. Per the germline V gene, CDR1 is KGHSH and CDR2 is LQKENI. Trimming shortened V by 0 bases and J by 4 bases, and 15 bases separated the two germline ends. CDR3 DNA sequence: TGTGCCAGCTCACCACCTTATGGACCAGGTGCAGAGACCCAGTACTTC. This sequence encodes CASSPPYGPGAETQYF.

This clonotype has only a few counts. J is TRBJ2-1 and V is TRBV6-1; the match to TRBD1 covers 7 bases. V lost 6 bases, J lost 4 bases, and 6 bases stayed unmatched. Looked up from germline, CDR1 is MNHNS and CDR2 is SASEGT. The CDR3 totals 14 residues. The CDR3 loop reads CASRTGTVYNEQFF. CDR3 sequence (DNA): TGTGCCAGCAGAACCGGGACAGTATACAATGAGCAGTTCTTC.

The chain links TRBV5-6 to TRBJ2-7; 7 bases map to TRBD2. V lost 0 bases, J lost 7 bases, and 10 bases stayed unmatched. Germline CDR1 reads SGHDT; CDR2 reads YYEEEE. The CDR3 is 15 residues long. The DNA for the CDR3 is TGTGCCAGCAGCTTGGGACAGCGGGGACTGGGGGAGCAGTACTTC. This encodes CASSLGQRGLGEQYF.

DNA for the CDR3: TGTGCCAGCAGTAGGATAGGACAGGGGGCGGCTGGGGCCAACGTCCTGACTTTC. The encoded protein is CASSRIGQGAAGANVLTF. The V gene is TRBV12-3 or TRBV12-4, the J gene TRBJ2-6; 11 bases line up with TRBD1. V shed 5 bases and J 2 bases; nucleotides not matched to a gene: 8. CDR3 length equals 18 residues.